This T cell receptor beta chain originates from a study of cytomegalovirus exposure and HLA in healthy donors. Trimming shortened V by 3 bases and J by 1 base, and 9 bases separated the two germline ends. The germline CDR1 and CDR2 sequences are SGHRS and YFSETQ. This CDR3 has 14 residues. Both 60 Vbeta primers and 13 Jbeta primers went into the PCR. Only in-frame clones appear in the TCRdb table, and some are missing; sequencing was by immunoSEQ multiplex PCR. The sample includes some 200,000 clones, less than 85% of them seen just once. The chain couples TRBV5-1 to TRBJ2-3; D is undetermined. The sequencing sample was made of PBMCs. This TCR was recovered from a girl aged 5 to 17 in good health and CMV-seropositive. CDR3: CASSSASGTDTQYF. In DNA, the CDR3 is TGCGCCAGCAGCTCCGCCTCAGGCACAGATACGCAGTATTTT.